This note documents a single T cell receptor (beta chain) sequence. What it recognizes is unknown. The time point is: pre-treatment sample, taken before nivolumab and TIL therapy. Patients were adults with stage 4 NSCLC. The CDR3 is 15 amino acids. Germline values: CDR1 SGHTA, CDR2 FQGNSA. V dropped 5 bases and J dropped 0; count of bases not matched to a gene: 3. This record comes from a study of TIL therapy for anti-PD-1-resistant metastatic lung cancer. Overall study findings and caveats: Treatment-naive, never-smoker and oncogene-addicted patients were overrepresented in this highly selected cohort.

The immunoSEQ assay was v3. Libraries were sequenced to around 2 million read pairs (survey) or about 5-6 million (deep). Sequenced by immunoSEQ multiplex PCR; TCRdb stores in-frame clones only, minus some. The sample lists just over 45,000 clones, 70% to 80% occurring once. Specimen: blood, collected at baseline. This chain uses TRBV7-2 with TRBJ2-1, with TRBD2 identical over 8 bases. The sequence was collected from a man aged 65-85 years with non-small cell lung cancer. CDR3 coding DNA: TGTGCCAGCAGCCCCAGCGGGGGCTCCTACAATGAGCAGTTCTTC. It codes for CASSPSGGSYNEQFF.